One sample yielded the 18 T cell receptor beta chains listed below, sequenced in a study of glioma-infiltrating T cells after dendritic cell vaccination. TCRdb keeps only in-frame clones here, not all; method: immunoSEQ multiplex PCR. Among about 67,000 clones listed, 81% were seen once. The source was blood, collected before dendritic cell vaccination. These receptors originate from a human donor with glioblastoma.

The table lists this clone with a few counts. The genes are TRBV6-1 and TRBJ1-3; D is ambiguous. Germline CDR1 MNHNS, CDR2 SASEGT. The CDR3 is 13 residues long. V lost 1 base to trimming and J lost 3 bases, with 4 bases between them. The CDR3 reads CASSEVGGNTIYF. CDR3 in DNA: TGTGCCAGCAGTGAAGTCGGTGGAAACACCATATATTTT.

The chain recombines TRBV11-2 with TRBJ2-7; D may be TRBD2 (6 bases). The CDR3 spans 14 residues. V was pared by 4 bases and J by 4 bases, with 14 bases between. Germline assignment: CDR1 SGHAT and CDR2 FQNNGV. The CDR3 protein is CASSYLAGLYEQYF. The CDR3 coding sequence is TGTGCCAGCAGCTACTTGGCGGGGCTTTACGAGCAGTACTTC.

The chain is built from TRBV7-6 and TRBJ2-7; 8 positions match TRBD1. This CDR3 comprises 14 residues. Germline V lookup: CDR1 SGHVS, CDR2 FNYEAQ. Germline trimming cut 3 bases from V and 5 bases from J; bases unmatched to any gene: 6. DNA for the CDR3: TGTGCCAGCAGCTTGGACGACAGGGGCCACGAGCAGTACTTC. It specifies CASSLDDRGHEQYF.

The sample holds one count of this clone. V is TRBV27 and J is TRBJ2-1; 11 bases map to TRBD2. This CDR3 is built from 15 residues. V lost 5 bases and J lost 7; bases outside the gene matches: 7. The germline V gene encodes CDR1 MNHEY and CDR2 SMNVEV (reference sequence). The CDR3 DNA sequence: TGTGCCAGCAGTCCCCGACTAGCGGGGAGTAATGAGCAGTTCTTC. Protein sequence: CASSPRLAGSNEQFF.

V is TRBV14 and J is TRBJ2-5; TRBD2 aligns across 8 bases. This CDR3 spans 14 amino acids. Trimming took 3 bases from V and 5 from J; bases not matched to a gene: 5. Germline V gene sequence: CDR1 SGHDN, CDR2 FVKESK. The CDR3 sequence: CASSHPGGGETQYF. DNA for the CDR3: TGTGCCAGCAGCCATCCCGGCGGGGGGGAGACCCAGTACTTC. Based on the CDR3 plus reference TRBV14 and TRBJ2-5, the full variable domain is EAGVTQFPSHSVIEKGQTVTLRCDPISGHDNLYWYRRVMGKEIKFLLHFVKESKQDESGMPNNRFLAERTGGTYSTLKVQPAELEDSGVYFCASSHPGGGETQYFGPGTRLLVL.

The chain recombines TRBV9 with TRBJ1-5; D gene uncertain. The germline V gene has CDR1 SGDLS and CDR2 YYNGEE. The CDR3 extends over 15 amino acids. Between the trimmed V and J ends, which lost 0 bases and 3 bases, there was a span of 10 bases. The CDR3 protein is CASSVGSGDNQPQHF. The CDR3 coding sequence is TGTGCCAGCAGCGTAGGATCGGGAGACAATCAGCCCCAGCATTTT.

As to this clone: One end of the junction does not line up with germline, which may come from a read error. The V and J genes are TRBV2 and TRBJ1-6; D may be TRBD1 (6 bases). CDR1 is SNHLY and CDR2 is FYNNEI in the germline V gene. This CDR3 has 12 residues. The CDR3 protein is CASIRDNSPLYF. The CDR3 DNA follows: TGTGCCAGCATCAGGGACAATTCACCCCTCTACTTT.

The chain joins TRBV6-5 to TRBJ2-7; maybe TRBD1 (6 bases). Deletions cut 2 bases from V and 0 bases from J, with 8 bases between. The CDR3 spans 14 residues. CDR1 is MNHEY and CDR2 is SVGAGI in the germline V gene. The CDR3 nucleotides read TGTGCCAGCAGTTACACAGGGAGCTCCTACGAGCAGTACTTC. This codes for CASSYTGSSYEQYF.

The rearrangement uses TRBV6-1 and TRBJ1-1; no clear D. CDR1 is MNHNS, CDR2 SASEGT, per germline. The CDR3 length is 11 residues. V lost 8 bases and J lost 6, with 10 bases in between. The CDR3 loop reads CASHEESEAFF. In DNA, the CDR3 is TGTGCCAGCCACGAGGAATCTGAAGCTTTCTTT.

This clone was counted a single time. The rearrangement links TRBV6-5 to TRBJ1-2; 7 bases agree with TRBD1. Germline-derived CDR1 and CDR2 are MNHEY and SVGAGI. CDR3 length: 14 amino acids. The trim removed 6 bases at V and 3 bases at J, leaving 7 bases unmatched. The CDR3 nucleotides are TGTGCCAGCAGAGGGACAGTAGGTGACTATGGCTACACCTTC. This translates into CASRGTVGDYGYTF.

In nucleotides, the CDR3 is TGTGCCAGCTCACACGGGACAGAGACCTATGGCTACACCTTC. Translating gives CASSHGTETYGYTF. The chain couples TRBV18 to TRBJ1-2, with TRBD1 matching 7 bases. The ends lost 4 bases at V and 4 bases at J; junction bases unmatched: 6. The CDR3 consists of 14 residues. CDR1 is KGHSH and CDR2 is LQKENI in the germline V gene.

This chain links TRBV11-2 with TRBJ2-5, with D perhaps TRBD2 (6 bases). The DNA end is more similar to TRBJ2-7, so the J call may be wrong. The V gene's germline CDR1 is SGHAT and CDR2 FQNNGV. CDR3 length equals 16 residues. DNA of the CDR3: TGTGCCAGCAGCCCTAGAATCGGGACTCCCTCCTACGAGCAGTACTTC. Translation gives CASSPRIGTPSYEQYF.

The chain joins TRBV19 to TRBJ2-4; the D gene is possibly TRBD1 (5 bases). CDR1 is LNHDA and CDR2 is SQIVND in the germline V gene (reference sequence). This CDR3 contains 18 residues. V was pared by 7 bases and J by 2 bases, with 24 bases between. For the CDR3, the DNA is TGTGCCAGTATGGGCGTCAGACAGCCCTCGACGACCAAAAACATTCAGTACTTC. Translating gives CASMGVRQPSTTKNIQYF.

The chain links TRBV7-9 to TRBJ1-2, with D perhaps TRBD1 (6 bases). This CDR3 has 14 residues. Germline CDR1 and CDR2: SEHNR and FQNEAQ (reference sequence). V was clipped by 0 bases and J by 8 bases, with 13 bases between them. The CDR3 DNA sequence: TGTGCCAGCAGCTTAGCGCTTACAGGGAAGGGCTACACCTTC. Protein: CASSLALTGKGYTF.

The chain carries TRBV19 and TRBJ2-7, with a possible D match to TRBD1 (6 bases). V shed 3 bases and J shed 3 bases, with 15 bases lying between them. Germline CDR1 is LNHDA and CDR2 is SQIVND (reference sequence). The CDR3 runs 15 residues. CDR3 coding DNA: TGTGCCAGTAGTATTGAGTTGACAGGCCTCTACGAGCAGTACTTC. Its translation: CASSIELTGLYEQYF.

V gene TRBV19 combines with J gene TRBJ1-2; tentative D call: TRBD1 (6 bases). The CDR3 totals 14 residues. In germline, CDR1 is LNHDA, CDR2 SQIVND (reference sequence). Deletions cut 7 bases from V and 2 bases from J, with 14 bases between. This CDR3 reads CASIPQQGNYGYTF. The CDR3, as DNA: TGTGCCAGTATCCCTCAACAGGGAAACTATGGCTACACCTTC.

This clone was seen a single time. The rearrangement links TRBV19 to TRBJ1-2; 8 nucleotides agree with TRBD1. Germline CDR1 LNHDA, CDR2 SQIVND (reference sequence). Trimming cost V 7 bases and J 6 bases; bases outside gene matches: 19. The CDR3 loop spans 17 amino acids. CDR3 residues: CASTLVQSTGALNGYTF. In nucleotides, the CDR3 is TGTGCCAGTACCCTCGTACAGTCGACAGGGGCCCTTAATGGCTACACCTTC.

V usage is TRBV28 and J usage is TRBJ1-4, with 8 bases fitting TRBD1. Per germline, CDR1 MDHEN and CDR2 SYDVKM. V was pared by 7 bases and J by 7 bases, with 11 bases of the junction left unmatched. CDR3 length: 15 residues. The chain's CDR3 is CASTNQGAFREKLFF. The CDR3 bases are TGTGCCAGCACAAACCAGGGGGCGTTTCGTGAAAAACTGTTTTTT.